A selection of T cell receptor beta chains follows, all from one sample in a study of sequential checkpoint blockade in melanoma. Method: immunoSEQ multiplex PCR; TCRdb's copy keeps in-frame clones and lacks some. The sample holds about 12,000 clones, approximately 74% seen once. This material consisted of CD8+ T cells sorted from blood (inferred from file names), taken from a patient given nivolumab and ipilimumab in sequence. These receptors all come from a human donor with melanoma. The conserved cysteine and the conserved F or W are not part of the CDR3 here.

V	length	CDR3
TRBV7-2	13	ASSPQTGGDEKLF
TRBV27	14	ASSFLLRGRNTEAF
TRBV10-3	14	AIGLTGGSPGDTQY
TRBV6-5	13	ASSYGVGPGYEQF
TRBV5-6	15	ASSSKTALHSYNEQF
TRBV10-2	13	ASSESAGSTGELF
TRBV7-9	12	ASRPSVSGTEAF
TRBV5-8	14	ASGDRGRIDYQPQH
TRBV29-1	13	SDTDWGRKTDTQY
TRBV7-2	13	ASSFMTGGNYGYT
TRBV5-1	11	ASSLAYNTEAF
TRBV5-6	15	ASSLGTGVARGTGYT
TRBV4-2	10	ASNAGGSEQY
TRBV4-1	14	ASSQVGVGVGEKLF
TRBV7-8	12	ASNSGTRYNEQF
TRBV15	15	ATSPRPTGEVVEKLF
TRBV5-1	11	ASSLAEYTEAF
TRBV2	12	ATTLSRAGQPQH
TRBV27	11	ASGDSFNQPQH
TRBV4-1	13	ASSQIPDSNTEAF
TRBV6-6	9	AIRRAGEQY